This TCR beta chain was recovered during a study of blood T cell repertoires in COVID-19. Study-level background: Italy, Spain and the United States were the sources of the convalescent and acute COVID-19 samples. The analysed material was cDNA or gDNA that came from T cells, B-cell-depleted T cells, or PBMCs.

This clone has a handful of counts. Clones were sequenced by immunoSEQ multiplex PCR, and TCRdb holds only the in-frame ones, with some missing. The sample carries about 250,000 clones, 85% to 90% recorded once. For recovered donors of Cohort 3, there were two negative PCRs, clearance, or symptom resolution. Per the germline V gene, CDR1 is GTSNPN and CDR2 is SVGIG (reference sequence). Between the trimmed V and J ends, which lost 2 bases and 6 bases, there was a span of 14 bases. The CDR3 sequence is 15 residues long. The receptor's source is a woman aged 18-29 years who had recovered from COVID-19. The chain uses TRBV30 and TRBJ1-6, with D perhaps matching TRBD1 (5 bases). Sequencing used PBMCs or T cells enriched from blood (not recorded which). The CDR3 bases are TGTGCCTGGAGTAAGGGGCAACAGCTTAATTCACCCCTCCACTTT. Residues: CAWSKGQQLNSPLHF.